This TCR beta chain stems from a study (dated by TCRdb to the mid-2010s). The library was made by RT-PCR. TCRdb records Illumina MiSeq as the sequencer. The public sequencing data were trimmed at Q25 with fastp and processed into clonotypes with MiXCR by TCRdb, which kept only in-frame beta chains. One record per CDR3 amino acid sequence lists the most common genes and DNA. This sample holds 650,000 to 800,000 distinct CDR3 sequences; 13% to 15% were observed only once. The ten largest clones take up 3.6% of the sample. Per the germline V gene, SGHTA is the CDR1 and FQGNSA is the CDR2. Unmatched junction bases come to 15, with V trimmed by 2 bases and J by 4 bases. CDR3 length: 18 amino acids, cysteine to phenylalanine. The CDR3 DNA has 54 bases and is translated from base 1. Only a few counts were recorded for this clonotype. What antigen it recognizes has not been identified. No qualities accompany the bases; no much larger clone lies one base away.

Sequencing was carried out using memory CD4+ T cells from blood. The TCR sequence derives from a female donor in good health, serving as a healthy control. This sequence uses TRBV7-2 and TRBJ2-7; 9 bases in the middle match TRBD2. The CDR3 protein: CASSLLLAGPAEGYEQYF. In nucleotide form, the sequence is TGTGCCAGCAGCTTACTACTAGCGGGTCCCGCTGAGGGGTACGAGCAGTACTTC.